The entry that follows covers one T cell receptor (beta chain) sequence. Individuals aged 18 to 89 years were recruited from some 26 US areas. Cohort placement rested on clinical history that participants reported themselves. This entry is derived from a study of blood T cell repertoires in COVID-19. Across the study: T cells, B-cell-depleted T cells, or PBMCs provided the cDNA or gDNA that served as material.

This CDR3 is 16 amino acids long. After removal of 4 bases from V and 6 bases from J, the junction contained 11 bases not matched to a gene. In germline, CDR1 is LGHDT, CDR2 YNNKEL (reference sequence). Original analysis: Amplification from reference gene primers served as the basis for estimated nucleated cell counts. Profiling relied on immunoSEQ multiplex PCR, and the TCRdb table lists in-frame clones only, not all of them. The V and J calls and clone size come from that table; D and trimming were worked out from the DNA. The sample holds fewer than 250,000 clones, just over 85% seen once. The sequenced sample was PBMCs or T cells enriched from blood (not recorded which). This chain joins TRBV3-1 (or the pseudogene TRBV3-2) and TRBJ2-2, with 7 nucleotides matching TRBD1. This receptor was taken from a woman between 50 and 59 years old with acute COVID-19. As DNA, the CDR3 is TGTGCCAGCAGCCGTTACCAGGGGGTTCGTCCCGGGGAGCTGTTTTTT. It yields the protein CASSRYQGVRPGELFF.